The next 26 T cell receptor beta chains were all read from a single sample in a study of radiotherapy plus CTLA-4 blockade in lung cancer. Data came from immunoSEQ multiplex PCR; TCRdb stores just in-frame clones and leaves some out. The sample contains more than 90,000 clones, 81% of which appear only once. Sequences were derived from peripheral blood, sampled from a patient treated with radiotherapy plus ipilimumab. All receptors come from a human donor with non-small cell lung cancer that progressed on radiotherapy plus ipilimumab. Some clones in this sample may be carry-over from other donors' samples.

The chain recombines TRBV11-2 with TRBJ1-1, with 7 bases aligning to TRBD1. Germline V gene sequence: CDR1 SGHAT, CDR2 FQNNGV. CDR3 length equals 15 residues. Unmatched junction bases numbered 10, after V lost 5 bases and J lost 4 bases. The CDR3 sequence: CASSQTGRRVTEAFF. In DNA, the CDR3 is TGTGCCAGCAGCCAGACAGGGAGGAGGGTCACTGAAGCTTTCTTT.

The chain has TRBV6-1 and TRBJ1-2; 7 bases fit TRBD1. The CDR3 contains 13 residues. The V gene's germline CDR1 is MNHNS and CDR2 SASEGT. J was trimmed by 8 bases and V by 10 bases; bases with no gene match: 13. CDR3 region: CATCFTGEGGYTF. DNA for the CDR3: TGTGCCACCTGCTTTACAGGGGAGGGAGGCTACACCTTC.

This chain uses TRBV5-1 with TRBJ2-2; D may be TRBD1 (6 bases). The germline gives CDR1 SGHRS, CDR2 YFSETQ. This CDR3 region has 15 residues. Trimming removed 0 bases from V and 4 bases from J, with 10 bases in between. DNA for the CDR3: TGCGCCAGCAGCTTGGTGTCAGGGGTCACCGGGGAGCTGTTTTTT. It codes for CASSLVSGVTGELFF.

The chain joins TRBV6-6 to TRBJ1-5, with D tentatively TRBD1 (6 bases). This CDR3 region has 14 residues. V was clipped by 4 bases and J by 3 bases, with 10 bases between them. The germline gives CDR1 MNHNY, CDR2 SVGAGI (reference sequence). CDR3 sequence (DNA): TGTGCCAGCAGTTTCGGACAGCTCAATCAGCCCCAGCATTTT. This gives the protein CASSFGQLNQPQHF.

This clone has just a few counts. The V gene is TRBV6-5, the J gene TRBJ1-6; D is possibly TRBD1 (6 bases). CDR1 MNHEY and CDR2 SVGAGI come from the germline V gene. The V end was cut by 6 bases, the J end by 9 bases, with 15 bases between. CDR3 length equals 14 residues. The CDR3 is CASSHTRGGSPLHF. The CDR3 DNA reads as TGTGCCAGCAGCCACACGAGGGGGGGTTCACCCCTCCACTTT.

The chain employs TRBV7-6 and TRBJ1-1; D remains ambiguous. This CDR3 region has 16 residues. The germline V gene encodes CDR1 SGHVS and CDR2 FNYEAQ. Deletions cut 5 bases from V and 0 bases from J, with 16 bases between. This chain's CDR3 is CASSVRPNNVNTEAFF. CDR3 coding DNA: TGTGCCAGCAGCGTCAGACCCAATAATGTGAACACTGAAGCTTTCTTT.

In its sample, this clone was seen once. This chain joins TRBV18 and TRBJ1-5; D not resolved. V lost 2 bases and J lost 1, with 12 bases in between. Germline V gene lookup returns CDR1 KGHSH and CDR2 LQKENI. CDR3 length equals 16 residues. CDR3: CASSPGVSGSNQPQHF. The CDR3 nucleotides read TGTGCCAGCTCACCAGGCGTAAGTGGCAGCAATCAGCCCCAGCATTTT.

The chain couples TRBV5-1 to TRBJ1-4; the D is unclear. The germline gives CDR1 SGHRS, CDR2 YFSETQ. Between the trimmed V and J ends, which lost 1 base and 3 bases, there was a span of 7 bases. The CDR3 consists of 14 residues. The CDR3 region is CASSLQDPNEKLFF. The CDR3 coding sequence is TGCGCCAGCAGCTTGCAGGATCCTAATGAAAAACTGTTTTTT.

Here the CDR3 reads CASSPPASRVTEAFF. The CDR3 coding sequence is TGTGCCAGCAGCCCCCCAGCTTCCCGGGTCACTGAAGCTTTCTTT. The chain carries TRBV5-6 and TRBJ1-1; D gene ambiguous. The germline V and J ends were trimmed by 4 bases and 4 bases, with 17 bases remaining between them. This CDR3 contains 15 residues. Germline CDR1 and CDR2: SGHDT and YYEEEE.

V and J are TRBV30 and TRBJ1-4; no reliable D call. The CDR3 runs 16 residues. Germline-derived CDR1 and CDR2 are GTSNPN and SVGIG (reference sequence). V was cut by 0 bases and J by 4 bases, with 15 bases left in between. DNA of the CDR3: TGTGCCTGGAGTGTCTGGAGAGGGAGAAATAATGAAAAACTGTTTTTT. It codes for CAWSVWRGRNNEKLFF.

The chain has TRBV2 and TRBJ1-1; the match to TRBD1 covers 10 bases. The CDR3 covers 15 residues. Trimming cost V 4 bases and J 1 base; bases outside gene matches: 3. The germline V gene encodes CDR1 SNHLY and CDR2 FYNNEI. CDR3 DNA sequence: TGTGCCAGCAGTGGACAGGGGGCTGGGAACACTGAAGCTTTCTTT. Translation gives CASSGQGAGNTEAFF.

A single count supports this clone. The DNA for the CDR3 is TGCGCCAGCAGCGGCCGAACCGGGACTAGTTTTCGCGAGCAGTACTTC. This gives the protein CASSGRTGTSFREQYF. The rearrangement links TRBV5-1 to TRBJ2-7; 8 positions agree with TRBD2. After removal of 4 bases from V and 6 bases from J, the junction contained 15 bases not matched to a gene. This CDR3 contains 16 residues. Germline values: CDR1 SGHRS, CDR2 YFSETQ. The whole variable domain, filled in from reference TRBV5-1 and TRBJ2-7, reads KAGVTQTPRYLIKTRGQQVTLSCSPISGHRSVSWYQQTPGQGLQFLFEYFSETQRNKGNFPGRFSGRQFSNSRSEMNVSTLELGDSALYLCASSGRTGTSFREQYFGPGTRLTVT.

The chain employs TRBV15 and TRBJ1-4; TRBD1 agrees at 8 bases. Germline CDR1 LNHNV, CDR2 YYDKDF (reference sequence). The CDR3 length is 14 residues. J gave up 12 bases and V 5 bases, and 11 bases lay outside the gene matches. CDR3: CATSDGQGIYELFF. The CDR3 coding sequence is TGTGCCACCAGCGATGGACAGGGTATTTACGAACTGTTTTTT.

This chain uses TRBV7-2 with TRBJ2-1; 8 bases map to TRBD1. This CDR3 is 15 amino acids long. Germline CDR1 is SGHTA and CDR2 is FQGNSA. Trimming removed 5 bases from V and 6 bases from J; junction bases left unmatched: 9. CDR3 residues: CASSPDRVRGNEQFF. CDR3 DNA sequence: TGTGCCAGCAGCCCGGACAGGGTGAGAGGCAATGAGCAGTTCTTC.

About this clone: Relative to the germline gene, one junction end is altered; a read error may explain this. The rearrangement links TRBV5-1 to TRBJ1-5; 7 bases match TRBD1. The CDR3 spans 12 residues. CDR1 and CDR2 (germline): SGHRS, YFSETQ. The CDR3: CASSLGDSPEHF. CDR3 coding DNA: TGTGCCAGCAGCTTGGGGGACAGCCCCGAGCATTTT.

This sequence joins TRBV19 and TRBJ1-4, with D hard to call. CDR1 is LNHDA, CDR2 SQIVND, per germline (reference sequence). The V and J ends lost 5 bases and 1 base respectively, with 11 bases between them. This CDR3 is 15 amino acids long. CDR3 protein: CASSLDPGTNEKLFF. The CDR3 DNA sequence: TGTGCCAGTAGTCTCGATCCGGGAACTAATGAAAAACTGTTTTTT.

The V call is TRBV30, the J call TRBJ1-2, with 9 bases lining up with TRBD1. There are 14 residues in the CDR3. Losses at the gene ends were 2 bases for V and 5 bases for J; bases not matched to a gene: 6. Germline CDR1 GTSNPN, CDR2 SVGIG (reference sequence). CDR3: CAWSPRGQGYGYTF. The CDR3 nucleotides are TGTGCCTGGAGTCCCCGAGGACAGGGGTATGGCTACACCTTC.

This clone was recorded a few times. V is TRBV9 and J is TRBJ2-7; 11 nucleotides align to TRBD1. Germline V lookup: CDR1 SGDLS, CDR2 YYNGEE. This CDR3 spans 18 amino acids. V was clipped by 3 bases and J by 3 bases; unmatched bases: 14. Here the CDR3 DNA reads TGTGCCAGCAGCGAGGGGCCCGGGACAGGGGGTTACGGCTACGAGCAGTACTTC. Its protein is CASSEGPGTGGYGYEQYF.

The rearrangement joins TRBV5-1 to TRBJ2-3; 9 bases fit TRBD1. V was clipped by 3 bases and J by 5 bases; unmatched bases: 16. This CDR3 spans 18 amino acids. Germline loops: CDR1 SGHRS, CDR2 YFSETQ. This CDR3 reads CASSWAPGGTGSLDTQYF. CDR3 nucleotide sequence: TGCGCCAGCAGCTGGGCCCCCGGGGGGACAGGGTCTTTAGATACGCAGTATTTT.

The chain employs TRBV14 and TRBJ1-6, with D uncertain. CDR1 is SGHDN and CDR2 is FVKESK in the germline V gene. Trimming cost V 6 bases and J 8 bases, with 11 bases left between them. This CDR3 is 13 amino acids long. CDR3 amino acids: CASSLLADSPLHF. For the CDR3, the DNA is TGTGCCAGCAGTCTATTGGCAGATTCACCCCTCCACTTT.

The chain couples TRBV29-1 to TRBJ2-1; D is ambiguous. This CDR3 comprises 15 residues. CDR1 SQVTM and CDR2 ANQGSEA come from the germline V gene. V dropped 6 bases and J dropped 0 bases, with 15 bases sitting between them. DNA for the CDR3: TGCAGCGTATCGAGTTCGGCGAGCTCCTACAATGAGCAGTTCTTC. It is translated as CSVSSSASSYNEQFF.

This chain links TRBV11-3 with TRBJ1-3, with 8 positions matching TRBD1. Germline V lookup: CDR1 SGHNT, CDR2 YENEEA. This CDR3 spans 17 amino acids. Losses at the gene ends were 2 bases for V and 0 bases for J; bases not matched to a gene: 6. The DNA of the CDR3 is TGTGCCAGCAGCTTAAGCGGGGACAGGTTCTCTGGAAACACCATATATTTT. Translating gives CASSLSGDRFSGNTIYF.

The chain recombines TRBV7-6 with TRBJ2-4; possibly TRBD1 or TRBD2 for D (6 bases each). The CDR3 runs to 17 residues. Trimming removed 5 bases at V and 3 bases at J, with 20 bases between. CDR1 and CDR2 from the germline V gene are SGHVS and FNYEAQ. In nucleotides, the CDR3 is TGTGCCAGCAGCCCAGTAGGGGGGCCTATGGGCAAAAACATTCAGTACTTC. It is translated as CASSPVGGPMGKNIQYF.

For the CDR3, the DNA is TGTGCCAGCAGCAGAACGGACAGGGACTATAATTCACCCCTCCACTTT. Translating it yields CASSRTDRDYNSPLHF. The genes are TRBV9 and TRBJ1-6; TRBD1 aligns across 8 bases. Germline V CDR1 and CDR2: SGDLS, YYNGEE. V was pared by 4 bases and J by 3 bases, with 6 bases of the junction left unmatched. The CDR3 length is 16 residues.

The V and J genes are TRBV18 and TRBJ2-3; 8 positions match TRBD2. Germline V CDR1 and CDR2: KGHSH, LQKENI. This CDR3 comprises 15 residues. Trimming cost V 3 bases and J 2 bases; bases outside gene matches: 4. DNA of the CDR3: TGTGCCAGCTCACCTTCCGGGGGGGACACAGATACGCAGTATTTT. It encodes CASSPSGGDTDTQYF.

There are a few counts of this clone. The chain couples TRBV19 to TRBJ1-5, with 8 bases identical to TRBD1. The length of the CDR3 is 17 residues. The V segment lost 4 bases and the J segment 0 bases; nucleotides outside the gene matches: 8. Germline-derived CDR1 and CDR2 are LNHDA and SQIVND (reference sequence). CDR3 protein: CASSNQGATYSNQPQHF. Here the CDR3 DNA reads TGTGCCAGTAGTAACCAGGGGGCCACCTATAGCAATCAGCCCCAGCATTTT.